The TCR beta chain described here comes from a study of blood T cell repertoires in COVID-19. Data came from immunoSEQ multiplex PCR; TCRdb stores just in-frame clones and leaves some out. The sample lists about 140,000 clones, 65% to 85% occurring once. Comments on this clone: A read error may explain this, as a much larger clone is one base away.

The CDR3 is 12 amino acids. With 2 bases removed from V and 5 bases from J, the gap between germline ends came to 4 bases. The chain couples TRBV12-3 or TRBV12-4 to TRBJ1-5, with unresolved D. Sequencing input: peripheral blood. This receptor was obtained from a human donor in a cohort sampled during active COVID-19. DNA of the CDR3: TGTGCCAGCAGTTTAAGCGATCAGCCCCAGCATTTT. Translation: CASSLSDQPQHF.